This T cell receptor (beta chain) was identified in a study of blood T cell repertoires in COVID-19. Study as a whole: Specimens from acute and convalescent COVID-19 originated in the United States, Italy and Spain.

CDR1 is SGHNT and CDR2 is YYREEE in the germline V gene (reference sequence). This CDR3 comprises 14 residues. With 0 bases removed from V and 6 bases from J, the gap between germline ends came to 10 bases. This table comes from immunoSEQ multiplex PCR, and its TCRdb copy is limited to in-frame clones, with some not included. The repertoire holds 95,000 to 100,000 clones, with 70% to 85% as singletons. This clone was counted a single time. V gene TRBV5-4 combines with J gene TRBJ2-4; possibly TRBD1 for D (6 bases). The clonotype comes from a woman aged 60 to 75 with acute or convalescent COVID-19. Sequencing was carried out using peripheral blood. The CDR3 spells CASSLGSRGNIQYF. CDR3 bases: TGTGCCAGCAGCTTGGGGTCCAGGGGAAACATTCAGTACTTC.